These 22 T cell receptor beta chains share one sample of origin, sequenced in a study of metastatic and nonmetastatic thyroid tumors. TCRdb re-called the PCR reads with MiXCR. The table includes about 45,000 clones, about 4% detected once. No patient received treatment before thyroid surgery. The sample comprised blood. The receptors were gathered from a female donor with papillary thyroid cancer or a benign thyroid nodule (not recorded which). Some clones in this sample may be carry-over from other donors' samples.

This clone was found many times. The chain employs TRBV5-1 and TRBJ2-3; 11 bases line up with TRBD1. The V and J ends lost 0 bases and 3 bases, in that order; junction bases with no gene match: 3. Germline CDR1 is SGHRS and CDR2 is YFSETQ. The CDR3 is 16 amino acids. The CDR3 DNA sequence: TGCGCCAGCAGCTTGGGAGGACAGGGGGCAACAGATACGCAGTATTTT. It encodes CASSLGGQGATDTQYF.

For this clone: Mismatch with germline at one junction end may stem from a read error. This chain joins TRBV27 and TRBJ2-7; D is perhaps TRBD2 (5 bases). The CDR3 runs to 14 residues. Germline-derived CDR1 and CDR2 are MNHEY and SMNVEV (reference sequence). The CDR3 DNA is TGTGCCAGCAGCCTGAAAGGGAGTGGCTACGAGAAGTACTTC. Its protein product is CASSLKGSGYEKYF.

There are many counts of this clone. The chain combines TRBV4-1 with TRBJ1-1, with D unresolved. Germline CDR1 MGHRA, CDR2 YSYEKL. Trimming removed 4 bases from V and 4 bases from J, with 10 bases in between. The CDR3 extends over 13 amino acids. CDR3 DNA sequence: TGCGCCAGCAGCCCCCAGACGGGCACTGAAGCTTTCTTT. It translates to CASSPQTGTEAFF.

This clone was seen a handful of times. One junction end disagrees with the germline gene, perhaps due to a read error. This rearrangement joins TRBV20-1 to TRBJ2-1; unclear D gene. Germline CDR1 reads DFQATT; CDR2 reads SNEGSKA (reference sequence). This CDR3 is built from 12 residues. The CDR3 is CSADGDGNDQFF. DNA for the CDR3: TGCAGTGCGGATGGGGATGGCAATGATCAGTTCTTC.

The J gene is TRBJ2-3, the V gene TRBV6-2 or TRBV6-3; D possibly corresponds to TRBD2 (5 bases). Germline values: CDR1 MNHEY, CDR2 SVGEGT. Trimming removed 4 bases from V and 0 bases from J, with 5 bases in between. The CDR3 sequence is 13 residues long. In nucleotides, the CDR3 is TGTGCCAGCAGTTGGACTAGCACAGATACGCAGTATTTT. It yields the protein CASSWTSTDTQYF.

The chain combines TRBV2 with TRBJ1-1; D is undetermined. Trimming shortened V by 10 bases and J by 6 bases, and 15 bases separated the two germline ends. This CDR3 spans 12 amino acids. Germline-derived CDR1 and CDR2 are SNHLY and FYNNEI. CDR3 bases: TGTGCCACCCAGGAGCAGGCGGCTGAAGCTTTCTTT. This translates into CATQEQAAEAFF.

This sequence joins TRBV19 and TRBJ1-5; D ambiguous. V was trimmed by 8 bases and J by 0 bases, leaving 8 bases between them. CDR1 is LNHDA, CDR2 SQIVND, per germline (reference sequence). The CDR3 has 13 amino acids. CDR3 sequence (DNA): TGTGCCAGTTCTTACAATAGCAATCAGCCCCAGCATTTT. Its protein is CASSYNSNQPQHF.

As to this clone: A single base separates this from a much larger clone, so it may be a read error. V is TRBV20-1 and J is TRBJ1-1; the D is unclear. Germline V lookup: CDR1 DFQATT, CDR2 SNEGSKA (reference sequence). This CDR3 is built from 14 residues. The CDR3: CSARDLLVPTEALF. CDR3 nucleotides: TGCAGTGCTAGAGATCTGTTGGTGCCCACTGAAGCTCTCTTT.

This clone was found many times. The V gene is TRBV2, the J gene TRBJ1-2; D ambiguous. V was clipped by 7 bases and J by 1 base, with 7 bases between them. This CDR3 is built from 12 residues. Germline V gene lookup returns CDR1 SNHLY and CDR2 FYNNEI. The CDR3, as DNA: TGTGCCAGCATATCAGATAACTATGGCTACACCTTC. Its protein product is CASISDNYGYTF.

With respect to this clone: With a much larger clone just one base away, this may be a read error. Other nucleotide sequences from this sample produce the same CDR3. CDR3 residues: CASSQDQTSGGTDTQYF. For the CDR3, the DNA is TGTGCCAGCAGCCAAGATCAGACTAGCGGTGGGACAGATACGCAGTATTTT. V gene TRBV4-2 combines with J gene TRBJ2-3, with 9 bases fitting TRBD2. V was pared by 0 bases and J by 3 bases, with 7 bases of the junction left unmatched. The V gene's germline CDR1 is LGHNA and CDR2 YNFKEQ. This CDR3 is 17 amino acids long.

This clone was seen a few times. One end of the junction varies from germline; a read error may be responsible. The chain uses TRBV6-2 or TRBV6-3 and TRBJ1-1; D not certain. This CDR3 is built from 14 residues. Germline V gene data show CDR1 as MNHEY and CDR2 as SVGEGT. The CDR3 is CASRQYGGNTESFF. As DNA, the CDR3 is TGTGCCAGCAGGCAATATGGCGGGAACACTGAATCTTTCTTT.

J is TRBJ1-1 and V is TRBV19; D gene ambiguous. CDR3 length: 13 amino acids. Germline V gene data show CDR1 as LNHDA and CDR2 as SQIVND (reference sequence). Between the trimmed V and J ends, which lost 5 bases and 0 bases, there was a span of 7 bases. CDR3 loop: CASSGCMNTEAFF. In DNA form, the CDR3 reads TGTGCCAGTAGTGGATGTATGAACACTGAAGCTTTCTTT.

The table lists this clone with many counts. CDR3 protein: CASSQDIEREVDETQYF. The CDR3 bases are TGCGCCAGCAGCCAAGATATCGAGCGGGAGGTAGATGAGACCCAGTACTTC. The J gene is TRBJ2-5, the V gene TRBV4-1; TRBD2 matches 9 bases. Germline lookup yields CDR1 MGHRA and CDR2 YSYEKL. The CDR3 is 17 amino acids. V was clipped by 0 bases and J by 5 bases; unmatched bases: 10.

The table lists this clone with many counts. As DNA, the CDR3 is TGTGCCAGCAGCTTAAGTGCAGGGGTCTCCGCGGGAGGGTCTTTGAATGAGCAGTTCTTC. Its translation: CASSLSAGVSAGGSLNEQFF. The J gene is TRBJ2-1, the V gene TRBV7-9; 9 nucleotides match TRBD2. The J segment lost 7 bases and the V segment lost 2 bases, leaving 21 bases of the junction unmatched. This CDR3 has 20 residues. CDR1 is SEHNR, CDR2 FQNEAQ, per germline (reference sequence).

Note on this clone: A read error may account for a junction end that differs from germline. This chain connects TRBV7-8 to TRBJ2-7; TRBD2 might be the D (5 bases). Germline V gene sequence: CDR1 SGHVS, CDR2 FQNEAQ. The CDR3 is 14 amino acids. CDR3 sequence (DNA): TGTGCCAGCAGCCACCGGACGGGATACTACGAGCAATACTTC. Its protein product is CASSHRTGYYEQYF.

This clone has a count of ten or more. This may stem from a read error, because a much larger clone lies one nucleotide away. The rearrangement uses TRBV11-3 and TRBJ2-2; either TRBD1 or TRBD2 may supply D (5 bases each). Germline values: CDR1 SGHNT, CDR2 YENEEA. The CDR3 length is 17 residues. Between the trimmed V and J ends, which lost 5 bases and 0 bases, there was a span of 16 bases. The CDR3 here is CASSISTGPANTGELFF. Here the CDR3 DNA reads TGTGCCAGCAGCATAAGTACGGGACCTGCGAACACCGGGGAGCTGTTTTTT.

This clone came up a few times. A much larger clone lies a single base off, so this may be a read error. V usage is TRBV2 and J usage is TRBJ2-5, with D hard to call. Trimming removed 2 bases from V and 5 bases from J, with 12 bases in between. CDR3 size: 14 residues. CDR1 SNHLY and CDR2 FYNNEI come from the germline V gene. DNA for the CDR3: TGTGCCAGCAGTGAATTCGCTCTCTGGGAGACCCAGTACTTC. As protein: CASSEFALWETQYF.

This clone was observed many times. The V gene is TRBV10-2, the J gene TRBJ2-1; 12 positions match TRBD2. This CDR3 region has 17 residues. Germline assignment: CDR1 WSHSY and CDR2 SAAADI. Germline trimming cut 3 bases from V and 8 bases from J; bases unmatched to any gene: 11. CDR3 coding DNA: TGCGCCAGCAGTGACCCGACCGGGCTAGCGGGAGGGGATGAGCAGTTCTTC. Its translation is CASSDPTGLAGGDEQFF.

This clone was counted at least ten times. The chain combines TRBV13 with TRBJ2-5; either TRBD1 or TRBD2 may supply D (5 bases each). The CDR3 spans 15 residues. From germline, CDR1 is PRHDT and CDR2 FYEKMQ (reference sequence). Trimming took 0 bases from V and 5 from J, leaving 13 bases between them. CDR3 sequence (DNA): TGTGCCAGCAGCTTAGGAAGTCGGGGCCGGGAGACCCAGTACTTC. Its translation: CASSLGSRGRETQYF.

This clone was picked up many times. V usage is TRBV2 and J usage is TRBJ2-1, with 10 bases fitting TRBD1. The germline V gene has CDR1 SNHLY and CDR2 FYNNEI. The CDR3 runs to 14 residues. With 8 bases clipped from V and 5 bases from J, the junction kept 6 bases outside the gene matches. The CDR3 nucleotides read TGTGCCAGCTCCCGGGACAGGGGAGACAATGAGCAGTTCTTC. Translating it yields CASSRDRGDNEQFF. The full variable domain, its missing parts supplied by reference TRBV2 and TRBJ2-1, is EPEVTQTPSHQVTQMGQEVILRCVPISNHLYFYWYRQILGQKVEFLVSFYNNEISEKSEIFDDQFSVERPDGSNFTLKIRSTKLEDSAMYFCASSRDRGDNEQFFGPGTRLTVL.

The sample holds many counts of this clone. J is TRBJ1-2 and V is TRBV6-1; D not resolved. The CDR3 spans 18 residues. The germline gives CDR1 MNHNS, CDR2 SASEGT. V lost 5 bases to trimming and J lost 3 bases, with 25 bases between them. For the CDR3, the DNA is TGTGCCAGCAGTTACGCCGGAGACGGCCCCGGTGACGACTATGGCTACACCTTC. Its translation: CASSYAGDGPGDDYGYTF.

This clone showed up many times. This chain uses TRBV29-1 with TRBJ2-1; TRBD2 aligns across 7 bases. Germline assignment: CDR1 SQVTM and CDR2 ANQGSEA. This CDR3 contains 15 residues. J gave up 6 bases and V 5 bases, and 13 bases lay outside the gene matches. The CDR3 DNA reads TGCAGCGTTTACAAGCGGGATAACCTACTCAATGAGCAGTTCTTC. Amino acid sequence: CSVYKRDNLLNEQFF.